This paragraph reports one T cell receptor beta chain. As yet, its antigen is unknown. Primers included in the PCR were 60 Vbeta and 13 Jbeta primers. The repertoire was sequenced with immunoSEQ multiplex PCR; TCRdb's copy has only in-frame clones and lacks some. The top ten clones hold 9% to 13% of a sample with tens of thousands of clones, around 89% of them seen once. The data originate from a study of cytomegalovirus exposure and HLA in healthy donors. Study-level results: The authors later found most CMV-associated TCR beta chains appeared HLA-restricted. Most likely, a cluster of highly shared sequence variants arose as a sequencing artifact.

Specimen: PBMCs. This clonotype originated in a woman aged 30 to 39 in good health and CMV-seropositive.

The CDR3 DNA reads as TGCGCCAGCAAAACTAGCGGGGGCAGCACAGATACGCAGTATTTT. Residues: CASKTSGGSTDTQYF. This rearrangement joins TRBV5-1 to TRBJ2-3; 11 bases match TRBD2. The V gene end was trimmed by 6 bases and the J gene end by 0 bases; junction bases not matched to a gene: 3. The germline gives CDR1 SGHRS, CDR2 YFSETQ. This CDR3 spans 15 amino acids.